Presented here are 11 T cell receptor beta chains from one specimen sequenced in a study of T-cell reconstitution after alpha-beta-depleted transplantation in children. A library of TCRbeta sequences, prepared with unique molecular identifiers, was generated. TCRdb passed the PCR reads through MiXCR, listing each CDR3 protein once. The table lists approximately 520,000 distinct CDR3 sequences, approximately 10% of them singletons. Here the sequenced sample was PBMCs, mostly from graft donor cells, taken 180 days after TCRalphabeta/CD19-depleted stem cell transplant. The source of these receptors is a female patient aged 2-10 years who had a stem cell transplant for aplastic anemia, so the T cells may come from the graft donor.

The V gene is TRBV15, the J gene TRBJ1-5; TRBD1 aligns across 8 bases. This CDR3 is 15 amino acids long. Germline assignment: CDR1 LNHNV and CDR2 YYDKDF (reference sequence). The V segment lost 5 bases and the J segment 4 bases; nucleotides outside the gene matches: 7. As DNA, the CDR3 is TGTGCCACCAGCCCGGACAGGGTGTGGAATCAGCCCCAGCATTTT. Translating it yields CATSPDRVWNQPQHF.

This clonotype was counted only a few times. The chain is built from TRBV6-2 or TRBV6-3 and TRBJ2-1; D gene ambiguous. The germline V gene has CDR1 MNHEY and CDR2 SVGEGT. Trimming shortened V by 5 bases and J by 0 bases, and 14 bases separated the two germline ends. The CDR3 is 16 amino acids. The CDR3 sequence: CASSPFNKSSYNEQFF. The CDR3 DNA sequence: TGTGCCAGCAGTCCCTTCAACAAGAGCTCCTACAATGAGCAGTTCTTC.

This chain joins TRBV20-1 and TRBJ2-5; the D gene could be TRBD1 or TRBD2 (6 bases each). This CDR3 region has 15 residues. The V gene's germline CDR1 is DFQATT and CDR2 SNEGSKA (reference sequence). Trimming removed 0 bases at V and 4 bases at J, with 15 bases between. CDR3 amino acids: CSAREGQAGIETQYF. The CDR3 coding sequence is TGCAGTGCTAGAGAGGGACAAGCGGGTATAGAGACCCAGTACTTC.

The chain is built from TRBV6-2 or TRBV6-3 and TRBJ2-1; TRBD2 matches 7 bases. J gave up 6 bases and V 1 base, and 12 bases lay outside the gene matches. The CDR3 loop spans 17 amino acids. Germline V lookup: CDR1 MNHEY, CDR2 SVGEGT. The CDR3 protein is CASSYLGGTTALNEQFF. The CDR3 nucleotides read TGTGCCAGCAGTTACTTGGGGGGGACCACCGCCCTCAATGAGCAGTTCTTC.

The sample holds a few counts of this clonotype. The chain links TRBV20-1 to TRBJ2-5; 15 bases are a match to TRBD2. J gave up 5 bases and V 7 bases, and 14 bases lay outside the gene matches. This CDR3 is built from 17 residues. The germline gives CDR1 DFQATT, CDR2 SNEGSKA (reference sequence). CDR3 region: CSVIKPGLAGGHETQYF. Written as DNA, the CDR3 is TGCAGTGTTATCAAACCGGGACTAGCGGGAGGTCACGAGACCCAGTACTTC.

This clonotype was observed a few times. The J gene is TRBJ2-7, the V gene TRBV27, with D perhaps matching TRBD1 (6 bases). This CDR3 comprises 15 residues. V was clipped by 4 bases and J by 0 bases, with 13 bases between them. Germline V gene data show CDR1 as MNHEY and CDR2 as SMNVEV (reference sequence). The CDR3 coding sequence is TGTGCCAGCAGTTACCGGACAGCTAGCTCCTACGAGCAGTACTTC. Translation gives CASSYRTASSYEQYF.

In its sample, this clonotype was seen a few times. The chain couples TRBV5-1 to TRBJ1-5; D is undetermined. CDR3 length equals 15 residues. V was clipped by 1 base and J by 5 bases, with 13 bases between them. Germline CDR1 and CDR2: SGHRS and YFSETQ. CDR3 nucleotides: TGCGCCAGCAGCTTGAGGGATCTGGGTGATCAGCCCCAGCATTTT. Protein product: CASSLRDLGDQPQHF.

J is TRBJ1-6 and V is TRBV4-3, with D possibly being TRBD1 (5 bases). The V gene's germline CDR1 is LGHNA and CDR2 YSLEER. Trimming removed 0 bases at V and 8 bases at J, with 17 bases between. This CDR3 has 17 residues. The CDR3 loop reads CASSQDSQGAAYSPLHF. CDR3 nucleotides: TGCGCCAGCAGCCAAGATTCTCAAGGGGCCGCCTATTCACCCCTCCACTTT.

Only one count was recorded for this clonotype. The genes are TRBV18 and TRBJ1-4; D remains ambiguous. The V end was cut by 8 bases, the J end by 0 bases, with 7 bases between. CDR1 and CDR2 from the germline V gene are KGHSH and LQKENI. There are 13 residues in the CDR3. The CDR3 DNA reads as TGTGCCAGCCGGCACGCAACTAATGAAAAACTGTTTTTT. This codes for CASRHATNEKLFF. Full variable domain (remainder filled in from reference TRBV18 and TRBJ1-4): NAGVMQNPRHLVRRRGQEARLRCSPMKGHSHVYWYRQLPEEGLKFMVYLQKENIIDESGMPKERFSAEFPKEGPSILRIQQVVRGDSAAYFCASRHATNEKLFFGSGTQLSVL.

The chain carries TRBV7-2 and TRBJ2-5; no reliable D call. CDR1 and CDR2 from the germline V gene are SGHTA and FQGNSA. There are 14 residues in the CDR3. With 4 bases removed from V and 3 bases from J, the gap between germline ends came to 12 bases. The CDR3 sequence: CASSYTEKEETQYF. In DNA, the CDR3 is TGTGCCAGCAGCTACACGGAAAAGGAAGAGACCCAGTACTTC.

The chain employs TRBV7-2 and TRBJ2-3; no clear D gene. The CDR3 is made up of 17 amino acids. The V end was cut by 1 base, the J end by 1 base, with 15 bases between. The V gene's germline CDR1 is SGHTA and CDR2 FQGNSA. CDR3 nucleotide sequence: TGTGCCAGCAGCTTAGGTCGCGGTCCCTTAGGCACAGATACGCAGTATTTT. This sequence encodes CASSLGRGPLGTDTQYF.